This T cell receptor (beta chain) originates from a study of cytomegalovirus exposure and HLA in healthy donors. Worth noting for this clone: The antigen is unknown.

Sampled while nominally healthy, donors likely had unrecorded immune exposures. Study-level results: The study had only CMV serostatus as immune exposure information. In a later analysis, DRB1 alleles had the most associated TCRs; HLA-C alleles the fewest.

13 Jbeta primers and 60 Vbeta primers were used for the PCR. In the original processing: In a later analysis, some 80 million unique TCR beta chains included roughly 11 million shared by two or more donors. Generated by immunoSEQ multiplex PCR, the TCRdb table keeps only in-frame clones and is missing some. The V and J calls and clone size come from that table; D and trimming were worked out from the DNA. The data contain approximately 130,000 clones, roughly 79% of them seen just once; the ten biggest clones take up about 3%. Sequencing was done on a sample of PBMCs. The sequence was obtained from a man aged 25 to 40 in good health and CMV-seronegative.

The CDR3 region has the DNA TGCGCCAGCAGTCCCCCCCAAGCCCTTGAGGGCTACACCTTC. The encoded protein is CASSPPQALEGYTF. V gene TRBV5-1 combines with J gene TRBJ1-2; no clear D gene. Trimming took off 5 bases at V and 8 bases at J, with 19 bases between the two ends. The length of the CDR3 is 14 residues. The germline CDR1 and CDR2 sequences are SGHRS and YFSETQ.